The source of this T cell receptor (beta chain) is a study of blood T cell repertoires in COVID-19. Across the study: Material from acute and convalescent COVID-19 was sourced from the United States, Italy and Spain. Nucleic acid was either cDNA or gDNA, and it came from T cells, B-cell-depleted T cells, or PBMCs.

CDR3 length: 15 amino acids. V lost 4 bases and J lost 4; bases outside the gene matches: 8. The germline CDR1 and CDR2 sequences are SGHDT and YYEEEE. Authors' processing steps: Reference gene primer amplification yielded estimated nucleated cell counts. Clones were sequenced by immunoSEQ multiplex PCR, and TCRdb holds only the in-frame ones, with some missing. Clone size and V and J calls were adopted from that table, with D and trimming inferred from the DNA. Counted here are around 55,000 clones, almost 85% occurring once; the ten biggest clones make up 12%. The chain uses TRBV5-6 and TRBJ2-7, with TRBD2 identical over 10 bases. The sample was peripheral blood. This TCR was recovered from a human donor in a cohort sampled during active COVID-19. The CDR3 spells CASSQASGRRYEQYF. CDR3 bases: TGTGCCAGCAGCCAGGCTAGCGGGAGAAGGTACGAGCAGTACTTC.